The table lists the clone carrying this TCR beta chain with many counts. What it recognizes is unknown. Amplification of TCR beta CDR3 regions was performed using RNA transcripts as template. TCR CDR3 underwent first-round RT-PCR with the HTBI primer set. TCRdb ran MiXCR on the multiplex PCR reads and lists one entry per CDR3 protein. The sample includes 500,000 or so distinct CDR3 sequences, roughly a sixth of them seen just once. Germline CDR1 is SGHTA and CDR2 is FQGNSA. Trimming cost V 4 bases and J 3 bases, with 10 bases left between them. There are 13 residues in the CDR3. This sample is part of a study of T cells in Graves' hyperthyroidism and ophthalmopathy. Findings of the study overall: Also found in blood were most expanded thyroid clonotypes above 0.001.

The TCR sequence derives from a woman in her late teens or twenties with Graves' ophthalmopathy. Input material: blood. V usage is TRBV7-2 and J usage is TRBJ2-7, with D perhaps matching TRBD1 or TRBD2 (5 bases each). The CDR3 spells CASSSGRLYEQYF. The CDR3 DNA is TGTGCCAGCAGCTCGGGACGCCTCTACGAGCAGTACTTC.